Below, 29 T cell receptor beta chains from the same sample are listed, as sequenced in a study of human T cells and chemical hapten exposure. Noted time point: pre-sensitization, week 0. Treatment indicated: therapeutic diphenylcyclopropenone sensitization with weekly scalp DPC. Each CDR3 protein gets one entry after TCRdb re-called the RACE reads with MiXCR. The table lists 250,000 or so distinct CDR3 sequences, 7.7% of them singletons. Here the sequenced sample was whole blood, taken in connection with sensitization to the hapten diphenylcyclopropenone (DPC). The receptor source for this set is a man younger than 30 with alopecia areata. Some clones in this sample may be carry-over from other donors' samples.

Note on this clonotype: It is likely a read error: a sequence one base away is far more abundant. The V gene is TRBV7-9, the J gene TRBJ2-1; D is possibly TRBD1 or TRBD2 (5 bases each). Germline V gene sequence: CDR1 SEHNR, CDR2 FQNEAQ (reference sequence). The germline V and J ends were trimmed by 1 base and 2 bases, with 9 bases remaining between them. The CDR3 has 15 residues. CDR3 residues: CASSLVRDPYNEQFF. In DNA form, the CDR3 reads TGTGCCAGCAGCTTAGTCAGGGACCCCTACAATGAGCAGTTCTTC.

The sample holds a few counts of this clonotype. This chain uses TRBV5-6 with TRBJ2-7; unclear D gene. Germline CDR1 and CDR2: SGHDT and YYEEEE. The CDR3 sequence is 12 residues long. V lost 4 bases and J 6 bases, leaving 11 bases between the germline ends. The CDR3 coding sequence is TGTGCCAGCAGCCTGAAGGGATCCGAGCAGTACTTC. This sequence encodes CASSLKGSEQYF.

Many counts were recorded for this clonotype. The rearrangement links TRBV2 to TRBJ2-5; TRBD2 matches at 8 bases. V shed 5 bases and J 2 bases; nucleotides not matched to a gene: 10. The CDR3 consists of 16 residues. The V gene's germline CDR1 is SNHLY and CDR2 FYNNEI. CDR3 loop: CASSPGTSGSQETQYF. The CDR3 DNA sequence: TGTGCCAGCAGTCCAGGCACTAGCGGTTCACAAGAGACCCAGTACTTC.

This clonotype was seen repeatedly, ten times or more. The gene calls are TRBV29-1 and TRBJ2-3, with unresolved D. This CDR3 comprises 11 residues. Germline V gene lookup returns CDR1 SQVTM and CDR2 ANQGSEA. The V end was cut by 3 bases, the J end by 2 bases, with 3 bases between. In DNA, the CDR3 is TGCAGCGTTGACAACACAGATACGCAGTATTTT. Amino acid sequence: CSVDNTDTQYF.

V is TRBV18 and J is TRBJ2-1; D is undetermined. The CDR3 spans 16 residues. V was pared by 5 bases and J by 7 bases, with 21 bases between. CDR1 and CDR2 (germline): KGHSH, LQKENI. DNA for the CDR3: TGTGCCAGCTCATCCCCCTCAAAGGGCTGGCGGAATGAGCAGTTCTTC. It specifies CASSSPSKGWRNEQFF.

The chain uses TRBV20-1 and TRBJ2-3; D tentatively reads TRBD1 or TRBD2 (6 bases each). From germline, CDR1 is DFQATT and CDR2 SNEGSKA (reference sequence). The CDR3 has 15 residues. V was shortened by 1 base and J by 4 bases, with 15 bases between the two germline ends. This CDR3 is CSARAPIGGPDTQYF. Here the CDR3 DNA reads TGCAGTGCTAGAGCCCCCATAGGGGGGCCAGATACGCAGTATTTT.

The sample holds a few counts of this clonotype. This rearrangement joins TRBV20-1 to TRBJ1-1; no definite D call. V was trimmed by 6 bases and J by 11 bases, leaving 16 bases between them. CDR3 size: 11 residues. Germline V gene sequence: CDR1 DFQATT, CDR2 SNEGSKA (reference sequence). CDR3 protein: CSAPLGALAFF. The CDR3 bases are TGCAGTGCCCCGTTGGGCGCGCTGGCTTTCTTT.

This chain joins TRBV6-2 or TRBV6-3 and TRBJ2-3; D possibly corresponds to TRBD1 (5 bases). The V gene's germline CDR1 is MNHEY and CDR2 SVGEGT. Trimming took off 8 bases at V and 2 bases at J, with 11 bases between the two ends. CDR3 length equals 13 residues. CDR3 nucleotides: TGTGCCAGCGGGGCAGATTTCACAGATACGCAGTATTTT. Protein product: CASGADFTDTQYF.

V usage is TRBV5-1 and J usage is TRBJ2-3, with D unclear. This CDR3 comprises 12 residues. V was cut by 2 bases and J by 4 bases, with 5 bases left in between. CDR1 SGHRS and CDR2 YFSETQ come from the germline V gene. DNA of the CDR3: TGCGCCAGCAGCTTCACGGCAGATACGCAGTATTTT. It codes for CASSFTADTQYF. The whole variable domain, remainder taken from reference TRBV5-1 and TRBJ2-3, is KAGVTQTPRYLIKTRGQQVTLSCSPISGHRSVSWYQQTPGQGLQFLFEYFSETQRNKGNFPGRFSGRQFSNSRSEMNVSTLELGDSALYLCASSFTADTQYFGPGTRLTVL.

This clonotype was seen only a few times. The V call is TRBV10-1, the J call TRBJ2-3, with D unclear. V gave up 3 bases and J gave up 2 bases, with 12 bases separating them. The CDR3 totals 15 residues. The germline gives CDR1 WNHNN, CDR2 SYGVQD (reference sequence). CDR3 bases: TGCGCCAGCAGTGAACCCGGCGATATCACAGATACGCAGTATTTT. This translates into CASSEPGDITDTQYF.

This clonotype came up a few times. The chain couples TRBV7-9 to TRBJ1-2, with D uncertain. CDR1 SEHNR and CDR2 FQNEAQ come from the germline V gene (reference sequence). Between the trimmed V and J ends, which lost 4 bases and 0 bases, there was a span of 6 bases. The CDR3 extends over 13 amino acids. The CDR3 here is CASSSQANYGYTF. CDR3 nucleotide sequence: TGTGCCAGCAGCTCACAAGCTAACTATGGCTACACCTTC. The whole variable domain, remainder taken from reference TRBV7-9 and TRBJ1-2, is DTGVSQNPRHKITKRGQNVTFRCDPISEHNRLYWYRQTLGQGPEFLTYFQNEAQLEKSRLLSDRFSAERPKGSFSTLEIQRTEQGDSAMYLCASSSQANYGYTFGSGTRLTVV.

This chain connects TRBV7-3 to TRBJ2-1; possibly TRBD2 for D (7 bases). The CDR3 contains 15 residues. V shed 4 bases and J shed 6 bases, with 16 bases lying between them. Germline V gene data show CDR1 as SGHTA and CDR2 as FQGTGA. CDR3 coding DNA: TGTGCCAGCAGCTCCGCCGGGGGCGGGGGCAATGAGCAGTTCTTC. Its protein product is CASSSAGGGGNEQFF.

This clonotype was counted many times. CDR3 nucleotides: TGTGCCAGTAAAGTCCGGGGCACCGGGGAGCTGTTTTTT. Translated: CASKVRGTGELFF. V usage is TRBV7-8 and J usage is TRBJ2-2; perhaps TRBD2 as D (5 bases). Trimming removed 9 bases from V and 4 bases from J, with 12 bases in between. The CDR3 covers 13 residues. Germline CDR1 is SGHVS and CDR2 is FQNEAQ.

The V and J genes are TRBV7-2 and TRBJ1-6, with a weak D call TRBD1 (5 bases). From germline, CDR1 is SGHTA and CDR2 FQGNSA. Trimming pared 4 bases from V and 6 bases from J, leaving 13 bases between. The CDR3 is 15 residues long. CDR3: CASSWGVSGNSPLHF. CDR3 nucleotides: TGTGCCAGCAGCTGGGGGGTATCCGGTAATTCACCCCTCCACTTT.

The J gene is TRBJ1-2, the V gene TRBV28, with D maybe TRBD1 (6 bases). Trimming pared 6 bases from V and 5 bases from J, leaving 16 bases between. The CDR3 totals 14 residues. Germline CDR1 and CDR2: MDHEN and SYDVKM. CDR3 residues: CASRPSRDTYGYTF. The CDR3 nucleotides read TGTGCCAGCAGACCCTCCCGGGACACATATGGCTACACCTTC.

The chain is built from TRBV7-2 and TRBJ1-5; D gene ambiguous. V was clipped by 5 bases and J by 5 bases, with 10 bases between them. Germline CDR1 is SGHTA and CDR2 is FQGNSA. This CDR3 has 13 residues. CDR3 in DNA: TGTGCCAGCAGCCCCGTCGGGCATCAGCCCCAGCATTTT. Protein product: CASSPVGHQPQHF.

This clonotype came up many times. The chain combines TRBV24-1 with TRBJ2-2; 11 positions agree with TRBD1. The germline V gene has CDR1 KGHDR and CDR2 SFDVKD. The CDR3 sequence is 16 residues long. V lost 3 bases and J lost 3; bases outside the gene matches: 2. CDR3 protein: CATSDPGQGDTGELFF. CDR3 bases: TGTGCCACCAGTGATCCGGGACAGGGGGACACCGGGGAGCTGTTTTTT.

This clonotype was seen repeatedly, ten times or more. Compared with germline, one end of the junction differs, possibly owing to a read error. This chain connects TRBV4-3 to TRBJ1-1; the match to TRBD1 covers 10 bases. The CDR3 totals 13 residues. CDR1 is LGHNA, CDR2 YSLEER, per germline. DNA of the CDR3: TGTGCCAGCAGCCGGGACAGGGGTACTGAAGCTTTCTTT. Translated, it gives CASSRDRGTEAFF.

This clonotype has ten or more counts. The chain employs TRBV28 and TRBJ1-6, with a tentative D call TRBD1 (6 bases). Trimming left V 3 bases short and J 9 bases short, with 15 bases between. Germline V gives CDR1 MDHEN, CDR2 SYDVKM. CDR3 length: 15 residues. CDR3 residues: CASSFPGGAGSPLHF. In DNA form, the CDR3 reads TGTGCCAGCAGTTTCCCCGGGGGGGCAGGTTCACCCCTCCACTTT.

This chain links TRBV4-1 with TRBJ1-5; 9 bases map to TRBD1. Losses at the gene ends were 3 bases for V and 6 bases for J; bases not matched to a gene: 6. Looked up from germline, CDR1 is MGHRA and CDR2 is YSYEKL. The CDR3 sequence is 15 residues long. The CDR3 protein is CASSQYRGRSQPQHF. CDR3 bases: TGCGCCAGCAGCCAGTACAGGGGGCGTAGTCAGCCCCAGCATTTT.

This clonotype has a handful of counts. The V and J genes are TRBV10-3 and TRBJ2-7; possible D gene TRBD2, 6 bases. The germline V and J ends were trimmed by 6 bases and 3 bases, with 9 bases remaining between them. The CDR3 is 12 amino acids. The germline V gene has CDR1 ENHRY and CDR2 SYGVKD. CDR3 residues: CAIRGGGYEQYF. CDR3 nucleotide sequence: TGTGCCATCAGGGGAGGAGGCTACGAGCAGTACTTC.

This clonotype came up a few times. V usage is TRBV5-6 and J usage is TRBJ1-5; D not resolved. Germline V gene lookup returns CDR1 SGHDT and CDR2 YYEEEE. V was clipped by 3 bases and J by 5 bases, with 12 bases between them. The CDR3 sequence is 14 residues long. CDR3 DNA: TGTGCCAGCAGCTCCCCGGGCCTCGATCAGCCCCAGCATTTT. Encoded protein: CASSSPGLDQPQHF.

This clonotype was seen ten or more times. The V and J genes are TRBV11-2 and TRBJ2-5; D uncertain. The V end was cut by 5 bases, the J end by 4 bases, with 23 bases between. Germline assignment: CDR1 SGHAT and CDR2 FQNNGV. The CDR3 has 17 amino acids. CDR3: CASSRPNLPSRGETQYF. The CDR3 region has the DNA TGTGCCAGCAGCCGTCCAAATCTCCCCAGCCGCGGAGAGACCCAGTACTTC.

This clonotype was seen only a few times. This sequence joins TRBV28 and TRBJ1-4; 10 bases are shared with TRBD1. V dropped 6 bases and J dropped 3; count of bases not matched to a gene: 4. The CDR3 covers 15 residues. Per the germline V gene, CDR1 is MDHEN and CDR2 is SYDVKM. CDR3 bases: TGTGCCAGCAGGCACGGACAGGGGGCTAATGAAAAACTGTTTTTT. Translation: CASRHGQGANEKLFF.

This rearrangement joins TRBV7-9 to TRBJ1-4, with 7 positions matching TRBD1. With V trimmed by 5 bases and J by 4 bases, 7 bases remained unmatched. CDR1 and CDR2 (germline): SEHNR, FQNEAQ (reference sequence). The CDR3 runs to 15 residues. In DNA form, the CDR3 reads TGTGCCAGCAGCATACGGACAGGCCTTAATGAAAAACTGTTTTTT. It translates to CASSIRTGLNEKLFF.

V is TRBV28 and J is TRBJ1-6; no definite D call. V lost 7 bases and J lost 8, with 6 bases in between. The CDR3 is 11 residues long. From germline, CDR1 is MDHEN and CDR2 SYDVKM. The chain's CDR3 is CASMQDSPLHF. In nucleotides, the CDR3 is TGTGCCAGCATGCAAGATTCACCCCTCCACTTT.

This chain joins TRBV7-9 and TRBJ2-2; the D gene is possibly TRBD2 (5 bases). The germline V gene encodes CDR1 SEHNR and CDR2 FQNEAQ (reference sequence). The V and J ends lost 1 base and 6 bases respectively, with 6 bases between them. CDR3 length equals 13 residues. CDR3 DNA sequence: TGTGCCAGCAGCTTAGACGGGGCCGGGGAGCTGTTTTTT. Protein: CASSLDGAGELFF.

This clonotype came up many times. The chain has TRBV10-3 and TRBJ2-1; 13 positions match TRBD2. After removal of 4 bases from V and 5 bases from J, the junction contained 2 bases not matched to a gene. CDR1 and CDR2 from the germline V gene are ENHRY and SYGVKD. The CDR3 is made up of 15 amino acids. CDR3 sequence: CAISGLAGGHNEQFF. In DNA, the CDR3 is TGTGCCATCAGTGGACTAGCGGGGGGACACAATGAGCAGTTCTTC.

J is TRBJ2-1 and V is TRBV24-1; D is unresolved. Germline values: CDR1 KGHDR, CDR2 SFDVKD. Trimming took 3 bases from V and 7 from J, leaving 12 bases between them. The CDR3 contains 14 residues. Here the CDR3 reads CATSDGQVRNEQFF. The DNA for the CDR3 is TGTGCCACCAGTGATGGCCAGGTCCGAAATGAGCAGTTCTTC.